Reported below is one T cell receptor beta chain. Its specificity is not known. These data come from a study of cytomegalovirus exposure and HLA in healthy donors. Study summary: Assignment to the Caucasian-associated ancestry cluster applied to more than 75% of the approximately 390 genotyped donors. Study results and caveats: Diagnosis of cytomegalovirus status made by the classifier reportedly showed high specificity and sensitivity. In an earlier analysis, productive rearrangement rates for most beta V segments clustered near 87% or 30%.

It was with 60 Vbeta and 13 Jbeta primers that the PCR ran. Generated by immunoSEQ multiplex PCR, the TCRdb table keeps only in-frame clones and is missing some. Across about 200,000 clones, the top ten clones capture roughly 1.1% of the sample. Germline-derived CDR1 and CDR2 are MNHEY and SMNVEV (reference sequence). After removal of 2 bases from V and 9 bases from J, the junction contained 9 bases not matched to a gene. The CDR3 is made up of 15 amino acids. The rearrangement uses TRBV27 and TRBJ2-1; 8 bases map to TRBD2. The source is a girl aged 2-10 years in good health and CMV-seropositive. Sequencing was performed on PBMCs. The chain's CDR3 is CASSLKTGGSGEQFF. In nucleotides, the CDR3 is TGTGCCAGCAGTTTAAAGACGGGAGGGTCAGGTGAGCAGTTCTTC.